The clone carrying this T cell receptor (beta chain) was counted a few times. Its target is unknown. With 3 bases removed from V and 7 bases from J, the gap between germline ends came to 13 bases. Germline CDR1 DFQATT, CDR2 SNEGSKA (reference sequence). The CDR3 is 13 residues long. This record comes from a study of response to subunit inactivated influenza vaccine. One entry per CDR3 protein results from TCRdb running MiXCR on the RT-PCR reads. Of a few hundred thousand distinct CDR3 sequences listed, 12% were seen once; the top ten hold about 7.8%. Findings and limits, study-wide: It was suggested by the authors that few new T cells are recruited by each seasonal influenza vaccination.

Here the sequenced sample was non-naive T cells sorted from PBMCs, taken roughly 15 days before vaccination. The chain couples TRBV20-1 to TRBJ1-5, with D uncertain. The sequence derives from a man aged 50 to 59 who received an inactivated influenza vaccine. CDR3 coding DNA: TGCAGTGCTAGTTCCGGGGTAAAACAGCCCCAGCATTTT. Its translation: CSASSGVKQPQHF.